This paragraph covers one TCR beta chain sequence. This specimen comes from a study of OX40 agonist ivuxolimab in advanced cancers. Turning to the study itself: Aged 23 to 79 with a mean of approximately 57 years, they were approximately 80% male.

Produced via immunoSEQ multiplex PCR; TCRdb's table is partial and in-frame only. The table lists 50,000 to 85,000 clones, roughly four fifths of them singletons, with roughly 2.5% in the top ten. Losses at the gene ends were 11 bases for V and 4 bases for J; bases not matched to a gene: 9. Germline-derived CDR1 and CDR2 are MNHEY and SVGAGI. CDR3 length: 13 amino acids. The sample in question was CD4+ or CD8+ T cells sorted from blood, obtained in a trial of the OX40 agonist ivuxolimab. The clonotype was recovered from an adult with an advanced solid tumor such as melanoma, head and neck, liver or kidney cancer. The rearrangement links TRBV6-5 to TRBJ1-1; 8 bases line up with TRBD1. The DNA of the CDR3 is TGTGCCTCCGAGGACAGGGCCAGCACTGAAGCTTTCTTT. Amino acids: CASEDRASTEAFF.